The following is a T cell receptor (beta chain) sequence with its context. In germline, CDR1 is SGHTA, CDR2 FQGNSA. The CDR3 length is 15 residues. V was trimmed by 4 bases and J by 1 base, leaving 11 bases between them. The repertoire was sequenced with immunoSEQ multiplex PCR; TCRdb's copy has only in-frame clones and lacks some. This sample has more than 95,000 clones, with about 80% found just once. The data are from a study of control samples from healthy donors and cancer patients. The sample comprised blood. The V and J genes are TRBV7-2 and TRBJ2-1, with D unresolved. The clonotype was recovered from a woman aged 45-59 years in good health. The CDR3 bases are TGTGCCAGCAGCTCCACCCGACGGTCCTACAATGAGCAGTTCTTC. Translated: CASSSTRRSYNEQFF.